This T cell receptor (beta chain) stems from a study of T cell changes during pregnancy in multiple sclerosis. The table came from immunoSEQ multiplex PCR; TCRdb's copy has only in-frame clones and leaves some out. The profile shows tens of thousands of clones, around 90% of them singletons. Germline V gene lookup returns CDR1 SGHVS and CDR2 FQNEAQ. Between the trimmed V and J ends, which lost 1 base and 2 bases, there was a span of 26 bases. The CDR3 extends over 21 amino acids. The sequencing used CD8+ T cells from peripheral blood mononuclear cells, collected after pregnancy. This chain uses TRBV7-8 with TRBJ2-2; D perhaps matches TRBD2 (7 bases). This TCR came from a female donor with multiple sclerosis, enrolled in a pregnancy study. CDR3 sequence: CASSLDPSVWGGEENTGELFF. As DNA, the CDR3 is TGTGCCAGCAGCTTAGACCCTTCGGTGTGGGGGGGCGAGGAAAACACCGGGGAGCTGTTTTTT.